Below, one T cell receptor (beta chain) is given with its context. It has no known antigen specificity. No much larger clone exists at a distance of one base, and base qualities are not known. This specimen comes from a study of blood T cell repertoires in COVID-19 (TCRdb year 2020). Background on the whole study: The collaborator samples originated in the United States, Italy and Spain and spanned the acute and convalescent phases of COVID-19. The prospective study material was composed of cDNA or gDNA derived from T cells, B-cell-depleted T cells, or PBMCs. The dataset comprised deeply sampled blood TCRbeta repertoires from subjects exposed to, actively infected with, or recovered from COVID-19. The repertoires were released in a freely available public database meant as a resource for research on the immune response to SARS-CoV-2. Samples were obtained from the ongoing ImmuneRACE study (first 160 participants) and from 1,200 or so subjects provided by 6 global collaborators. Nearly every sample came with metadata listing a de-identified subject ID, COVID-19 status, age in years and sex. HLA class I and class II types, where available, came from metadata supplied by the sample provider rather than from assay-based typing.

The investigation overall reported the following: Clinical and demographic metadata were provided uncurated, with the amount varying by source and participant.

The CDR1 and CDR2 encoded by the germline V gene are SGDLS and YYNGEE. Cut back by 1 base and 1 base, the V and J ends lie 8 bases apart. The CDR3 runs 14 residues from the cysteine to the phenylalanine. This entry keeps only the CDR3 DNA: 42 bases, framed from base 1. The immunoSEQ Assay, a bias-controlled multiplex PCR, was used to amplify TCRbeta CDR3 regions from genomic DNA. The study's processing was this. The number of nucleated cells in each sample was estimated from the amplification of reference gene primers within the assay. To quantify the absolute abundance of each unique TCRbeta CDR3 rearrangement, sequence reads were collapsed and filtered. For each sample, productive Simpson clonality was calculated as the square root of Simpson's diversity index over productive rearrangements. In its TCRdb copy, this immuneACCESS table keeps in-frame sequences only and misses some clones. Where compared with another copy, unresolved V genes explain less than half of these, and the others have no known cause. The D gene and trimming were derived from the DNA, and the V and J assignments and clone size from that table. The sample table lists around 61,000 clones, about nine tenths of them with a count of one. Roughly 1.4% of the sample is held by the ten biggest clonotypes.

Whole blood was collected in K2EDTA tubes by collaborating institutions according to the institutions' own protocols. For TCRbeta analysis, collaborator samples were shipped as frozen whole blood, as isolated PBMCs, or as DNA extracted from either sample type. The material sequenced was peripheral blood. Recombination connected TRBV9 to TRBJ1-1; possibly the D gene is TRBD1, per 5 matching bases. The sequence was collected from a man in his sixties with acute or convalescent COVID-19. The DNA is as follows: TGTGCCAGCAGCGTAAGGACACAGAACACTGAAGCTTTCTTT. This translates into CASSVRTQNTEAFF. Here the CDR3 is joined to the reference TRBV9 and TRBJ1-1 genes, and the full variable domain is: DSGVTQTPKHLITATGQRVTLRCSPRSGDLSVYWYQQSLDQGLQFLIQYYNGEERAKGNILERFSAQQFPDLHSELNLSSLELGDSALYFCASSVRTQNTEAFFGQGTRLTVV.